This T cell receptor (beta chain) comes out of a study of blood T cell repertoires in COVID-19. Study-wide background: The United States, Italy and Spain supplied acute and convalescent COVID-19 samples. T cells, B-cell-depleted T cells, or PBMCs supplied cDNA or gDNA.

This clone was seen a few times. In the authors' methods: Reference gene primer amplification gave nucleated cell count estimates. The data were produced by immunoSEQ multiplex PCR, yet TCRdb's version contains in-frame clones alone and is incomplete. That table furnishes V, J and clone size, whereas the DNA furnished D and trimming. The sample gives 9,500 to 11,000 clones, 70% to 90% of which show up once; 20% to 30% is in the top ten. The TCR comes from a man younger than 40 with active or convalescent COVID-19. The sample comprised peripheral blood.

The CDR3 DNA reads as TGCGCCAGCAGCTTGGACAGGGCAACTGAAGCTTTCTTT. It codes for CASSLDRATEAFF. V and J are TRBV5-1 and TRBJ1-1, with D perhaps matching TRBD1 (6 bases). Trimming pared 0 bases from V and 5 bases from J, leaving 8 bases between. Germline assignment: CDR1 SGHRS and CDR2 YFSETQ. This CDR3 has 13 amino acids.